A selection of T cell receptor beta chains follows, all from one sample in a study of T-cell reconstitution after alpha-beta-depleted transplantation in children. One entry per CDR3 protein, called by TCRdb with MiXCR from the PCR reads. The top ten hold approximately 30% of the sample, which has approximately 1,000,000 distinct CDR3 sequences, 25% to 35% seen once. Material: PBMCs, mostly from graft donor cells, obtained 360 days after TCRalphabeta/CD19-depleted stem cell transplant. These receptors originate from a boy in the first two years of life who had a stem cell transplant for SCID, so the T cells may come from the graft donor. Each CDR3 is given with its conserved first and last residue. D genes are given only for firm matches. Size tells how often a clone was seen (once, few, many) or the class of an expanded clone, and some rows leave it out.

D gene | J gene | clone size | V gene | CDR3 DNA | CDR3 protein
TRBD1 | TRBJ1-5 | - | TRBV12-3/TRBV12-4 | TGTGCCAGCAGTCCTGGACAGGGTTTTATTTCGAGCAATCAGCCCCAGCATTTT | CASSPGQGFISSNQPQHF
- | TRBJ1-4 | - | TRBV5-6 | TGTGCCAGCAGCGTCCGGGATTTCTCCGGCAGGGAAAAACTGTTTTTT | CASSVRDFSGREKLFF
- | TRBJ1-2 | - | TRBV6-5 | TGTGCCAGCAGTTACGGGAACTATGGCTACACCTTC | CASSYGNYGYTF
- | TRBJ2-1 | - | TRBV4-3 | TGCGCCAGCAGCCGCGGACTAGGGGGCAATGAGCAGTTCTTC | CASSRGLGGNEQFF
- | TRBJ1-2 | - | TRBV12-3/TRBV12-4 | TGTGCCAGCAGTCCCCGGGACACTTATGGCTACACCTTC | CASSPRDTYGYTF
- | TRBJ2-3 | - | TRBV5-1 | TGCGCCAGCAGGGTTCCCGGGGATACGCAGTATTTT | CASRVPGDTQYF
- | TRBJ1-1 | few | TRBV5-1 | TGCGCCAGCAGCGTACGGGCAGGGCGTAAGAACACTGAAGCTTTCTTT | CASSVRAGRKNTEAFF
- | TRBJ1-1 | - | TRBV27 | TGTGCCAGCAGTTTATCGCGGCAGCCTAACACTGAAGCTTTCTTT | CASSLSRQPNTEAFF
TRBD1 | TRBJ1-1 | few | TRBV4-1 | TGCGCCAGCAGCCAAGATCGTTCTGACAGGGCCGAGAACACTGAAGCTTTCTTT | CASSQDRSDRAENTEAFF
- | TRBJ1-1 | - | TRBV7-2 | TGTGCCAGCAGCTTAGTGGGGCAGGGACCTTATCCTGCTTTCTTT | CASSLVGQGPYPAFF
- | TRBJ2-3 | few | TRBV20-1 | TGCAGTGCTAGAGATCCGCTGCGGGGCCTAGACACGGATACGCAGTATTTT | CSARDPLRGLDTDTQYF
- | TRBJ2-1 | - | TRBV7-2 | TGTGCCAGCAGCCTACCCCCAGCGATCGATGAGCAGTTCTTC | CASSLPPAIDEQFF
- | TRBJ2-7 | - | TRBV12-3/TRBV12-4 | TGTGCCAGCAGCGCAGGGACGGCAACCTACGAGCAGTACTTC | CASSAGTATYEQYF
- | TRBJ1-4 | few | TRBV10-3 | TGTGCCATCAGTGTGCTGAATAATGAAAAACTGTTTTTT | CAISVLNNEKLFF
- | TRBJ2-3 | once | TRBV7-3 | TGTGCCAGCAGCCTTTCGCGGACAGAGGGTAGAGATACGCAGTATTTT | CASSLSRTEGRDTQYF
- | TRBJ1-2 | few | TRBV27 | TGTGCCTCCGCTCCCGACCGCAGGAGCCTTTATGGCTACACCTTC | CASAPDRRSLYGYTF
- | TRBJ2-5 | - | TRBV6-1 | TGTGCCAGCAGTCCGCACACAGGGAAAGAAGGGGAGACCCAGTACTTC | CASSPHTGKEGETQYF
TRBD1 | TRBJ1-5 | - | TRBV7-8 | TGTGCCAGCAGCGACGGGCCAGGGGGTCAGCCCCAGCATTTT | CASSDGPGGQPQHF
- | TRBJ2-1 | - | TRBV10-2 | TGCGCCAGCAACTCGGGGGCCTTGCGAGAGCAGTTCTTC | CASNSGALREQFF
- | TRBJ1-1 | - | TRBV6-1 | TGTGCCAGCAGTCTATCCCAGGGCCGCAACACTGAAGCTTTCTTT | CASSLSQGRNTEAFF
- | TRBJ1-1 | many | TRBV30 | TGTGCCTGGATAATTCGCTGGACTGAAGCTTTCTTT | CAWIIRWTEAFF
- | TRBJ1-1 | few | TRBV6-5 | TGTGCCAGCAGTTACGGATCCGGGGGTAAGAACACTGAAGCTTTCTTT | CASSYGSGGKNTEAFF
- | TRBJ2-1 | few | TRBV6-5 | TGTGCCAGCAGTTACTCAGGACAGAACAATGAGCAGTTCTTC | CASSYSGQNNEQFF
TRBD1 | TRBJ1-6 | - | TRBV6-1 | TGTGCCAGCAGCTGGACAGGGAATAATTCACCCCTCCACTTT | CASSWTGNNSPLHF
- | TRBJ2-3 | few | TRBV20-1 | TGCAGTGCTGCCTGGGACGGAGATACGCAGTATTTT | CSAAWDGDTQYF
TRBD1 | TRBJ2-2 | - | TRBV11-2 | TGTGCCAGCAGCCATCCCCGTAGACAGGGGAACACCGGGGAGCTGTTTTTT | CASSHPRRQGNTGELFF